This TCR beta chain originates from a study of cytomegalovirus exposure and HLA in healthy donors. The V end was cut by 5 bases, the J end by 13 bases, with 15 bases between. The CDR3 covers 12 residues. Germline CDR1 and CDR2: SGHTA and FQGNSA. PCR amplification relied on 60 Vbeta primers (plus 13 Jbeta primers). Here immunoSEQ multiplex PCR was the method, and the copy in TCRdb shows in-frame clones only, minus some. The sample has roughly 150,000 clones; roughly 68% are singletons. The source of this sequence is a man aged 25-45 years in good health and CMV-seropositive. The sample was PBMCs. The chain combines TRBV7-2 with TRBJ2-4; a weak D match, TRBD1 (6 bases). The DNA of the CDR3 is TGTGCCAGCAGCCCACAGGGAGTAACCCAGTACTTC. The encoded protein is CASSPQGVTQYF.